The 27 T cell receptor beta chains given below trace back to one sample, sequenced in a study of response to subunit inactivated influenza vaccine. TCRdb reprocessed the RT-PCR reads via MiXCR and lists one record per CDR3 protein. The table includes about 530,000 distinct CDR3 sequences, over 10% detected once. Source: PBMCs from blood, taken about 6 weeks after vaccination. The receptors originated from a man between 50 and 59 years old who received an inactivated influenza vaccine.

The V gene is TRBV12-3 or TRBV12-4, the J gene TRBJ1-2; TRBD1 aligns across 7 bases. The junction had 4 bases not matched to a gene; V was cut back by 1 base and J by 8 bases. The CDR3 runs to 13 residues. Written as DNA, the CDR3 is TGTGCCAGCAGTTTAGTCCAGGGGGGGGGCTACACCTTC. It is translated as CASSLVQGGGYTF.

The gene calls are TRBV7-2 and TRBJ1-5; D unclear. CDR3 length: 15 amino acids. Germline V gene data show CDR1 as SGHTA and CDR2 as FQGNSA. The V gene lost 5 bases and the J gene lost 3 bases, with 14 bases spanning the gap. The CDR3 protein is CASSLYGRFNQPQHF. The CDR3 DNA sequence: TGTGCCAGCAGCCTTTACGGACGGTTCAATCAGCCCCAGCATTTT.

There are a few counts of this clonotype. The genes are TRBV5-1 and TRBJ2-1; D is unclear. The V gene lost 5 bases and the J gene lost 0 bases, with 15 bases spanning the gap. The CDR3 is 16 residues long. CDR1 is SGHRS and CDR2 is YFSETQ in the germline V gene. For the CDR3, the DNA is TGCGCCAGCAGTCGTGACTCGCTAAGCTCCTACAATGAGCAGTTCTTC. Its translation is CASSRDSLSSYNEQFF.

This clonotype was seen a handful of times. J is TRBJ2-1 and V is TRBV24-1; tentative D call: TRBD1 (6 bases). The CDR3 loop spans 15 amino acids. Germline CDR1 is KGHDR and CDR2 is SFDVKD. Trimming shortened V by 6 bases and J by 0 bases, and 11 bases separated the two germline ends. CDR3 bases: TGTGCCACCAGTCAGGGACAACGCTCCTACAATGAGCAGTTCTTC. Translated, it gives CATSQGQRSYNEQFF.

This clonotype was found a few times. The rearrangement joins TRBV29-1 to TRBJ2-2, with D hard to call. This CDR3 has 11 amino acids. Trimming took off 5 bases at V and 3 bases at J, with 4 bases between the two ends. Germline lookup yields CDR1 SQVTM and CDR2 ANQGSEA. CDR3 in amino acids: CSVLYTGELFF. Written as DNA, the CDR3 is TGCAGCGTTCTTTACACCGGGGAGCTGTTTTTT.

This clonotype was seen ten or more times. The V and J genes are TRBV12-3 or TRBV12-4 and TRBJ2-2; D is undetermined. CDR3 size: 15 residues. V was trimmed by 0 bases and J by 0 bases, leaving 5 bases between them. This CDR3 reads CASSLALANTGELFF. Here the CDR3 DNA reads TGTGCCAGCAGTTTAGCGCTAGCGAACACCGGGGAGCTGTTTTTT.

This clonotype showed up just a few times. This chain connects TRBV10-3 to TRBJ2-7; D unclear. There are 14 residues in the CDR3. Between the trimmed V and J ends, which lost 0 bases and 1 base, there was a span of 7 bases. Germline-derived CDR1 and CDR2 are ENHRY and SYGVKD. The DNA of the CDR3 is TGTGCCATCAGTGAGTCGAGTATGTCCTACGAGCAGTACTTC. Protein sequence: CAISESSMSYEQYF.

This chain joins TRBV4-1 and TRBJ1-2, with D possibly being TRBD1 (5 bases). CDR1 MGHRA and CDR2 YSYEKL come from the germline V gene. The CDR3 runs to 16 residues. The V gene lost 1 base and the J gene lost 1 base, with 13 bases spanning the gap. The CDR3 is CASSQVGRRINYGYTF. CDR3 coding DNA: TGCGCCAGCAGCCAAGTGGGGCGCAGGATTAACTATGGCTACACCTTC.

The chain links TRBV7-2 to TRBJ2-5, with 10 bases lining up with TRBD1. CDR1 SGHTA and CDR2 FQGNSA come from the germline V gene. The CDR3 consists of 12 residues. The CDR3 coding sequence is TGTTCGACAGGGGGCTTCCAAGAGACCCAGTACTTC. Protein: CSTGGFQETQYF. The variable domain in full, with the rest retrieved from reference TRBV7-2 and TRBJ2-5, is GAGVSQSPSNKVTEKGKDVELRCDPISGHTALYWYRQSLGQGLEFLIYFQGNSAPDKSGLPSDRFSAERTGGSVSTLTIQRTQQEDSAVYLCSTGGFQETQYFGPGTRLLVL.

V is TRBV20-1 and J is TRBJ2-7; the match to TRBD1 covers 8 bases. V lost 1 base and J lost 3; bases outside the gene matches: 8. The germline V gene encodes CDR1 DFQATT and CDR2 SNEGSKA (reference sequence). This CDR3 has 15 residues. The CDR3 DNA reads TGCAGTGCTAGAGTCGAACAGGGGGGCGGCTACGAGCAGTACTTC. This encodes CSARVEQGGGYEQYF.

At least ten counts were recorded for this clonotype. The CDR3 sequence: CASSLFGGRGDTQYF. CDR3 DNA: TGTGCCAGCAGTTTGTTCGGCGGGAGGGGGGATACGCAGTATTTT. V gene TRBV12-3 or TRBV12-4 combines with J gene TRBJ2-3; 9 bases are shared with TRBD2. The CDR3 length is 15 residues. The J segment lost 6 bases and the V segment lost 3 bases, leaving 7 bases of the junction unmatched.

This clonotype appeared a few times. J is TRBJ1-1 and V is TRBV29-1; 7 positions agree with TRBD1. V trimming: 6 bases; J trimming: 5 bases; junction bases outside the gene matches: 9. The CDR3 has 13 residues. Germline CDR1 and CDR2: SQVTM and ANQGSEA. The CDR3 DNA reads as TGCAGCGTCAATATAGGGGGCATGACTGAAGCTTTCTTT. Translating it yields CSVNIGGMTEAFF.

The V call is TRBV6-1, the J call TRBJ2-7, with TRBD2 as a possible D gene (5 bases). Germline-derived CDR1 and CDR2 are MNHNS and SASEGT. The CDR3 length is 14 residues. V dropped 6 bases and J dropped 2 bases, with 14 bases sitting between them. CDR3 nucleotide sequence: TGTGCCAGCAGCCAAACAGAGGGCACCTACGAGCAGTACTTC. Translated, it gives CASSQTEGTYEQYF.

This clonotype was picked up many times. The chain employs TRBV20-1 and TRBJ1-4; D uncertain. The CDR3 length is 13 residues. Looked up from germline, CDR1 is DFQATT and CDR2 is SNEGSKA (reference sequence). Trimming removed 6 bases from V and 2 bases from J, with 10 bases in between. CDR3 DNA sequence: TGCAGTGCCGGACGGGGTACTAATGAAAAACTGTTTTTT. It yields the protein CSAGRGTNEKLFF.

The rearrangement joins TRBV28 to TRBJ1-4; D unclear. Trimming left V 6 bases short and J 6 bases short, with 17 bases between. Germline assignment: CDR1 MDHEN and CDR2 SYDVKM. CDR3 length: 15 residues. Here the CDR3 DNA reads TGTGCCAGCAGCCCCGTAGAAGGTAGACATGAAAAACTGTTTTTT. Amino acids: CASSPVEGRHEKLFF.

This chain joins TRBV4-3 and TRBJ2-2; TRBD2 is a possible D gene (6 bases). From germline, CDR1 is LGHNA and CDR2 YSLEER. This CDR3 comprises 16 residues. V was trimmed by 0 bases and J by 2 bases, leaving 10 bases between them. The CDR3 here is CASSQDTGVNTGELFF. As DNA, the CDR3 is TGCGCCAGCAGCCAAGATACGGGAGTAAACACCGGGGAGCTGTTTTTT.

This chain connects TRBV15 to TRBJ2-1; 10 bases map to TRBD1. CDR3 length: 15 amino acids. V shed 0 bases and J 9 bases; nucleotides not matched to a gene: 5. Germline CDR1 and CDR2: LNHNV and YYDKDF (reference sequence). CDR3 sequence reads: CATSRDFRTGGEQFF. CDR3 DNA sequence: TGTGCCACCAGCAGAGACTTTCGGACAGGGGGTGAGCAGTTCTTC.

This clonotype appeared a few times. The chain links TRBV7-2 to TRBJ2-2; TRBD2 aligns across 7 bases. Germline V gene sequence: CDR1 SGHTA, CDR2 FQGNSA. With 7 bases clipped from V and 4 bases from J, the junction kept 12 bases outside the gene matches. CDR3 length equals 16 residues. The CDR3 sequence: CASNRLSGKVTGELFF. The CDR3 region has the DNA TGTGCCAGCAACCGATTGAGCGGGAAGGTCACCGGGGAGCTGTTTTTT.

This clonotype was observed a few times. The genes are TRBV7-6 and TRBJ1-3; TRBD1 might be the D (6 bases). CDR3 length: 14 residues. CDR1 SGHVS and CDR2 FNYEAQ come from the germline V gene. Trimming took off 6 bases at V and 4 bases at J, with 13 bases between the two ends. CDR3 coding DNA: TGTGCCAGCAGAGGGGGAGGGCAAGGAAACACCATATATTTT. This gives the protein CASRGGGQGNTIYF.

This clonotype showed up many times. The V and J genes are TRBV7-2 and TRBJ2-5; no clear D gene. V lost 3 bases and J lost 2, with 7 bases in between. CDR3 length: 13 amino acids. Germline V gene sequence: CDR1 SGHTA, CDR2 FQGNSA. CDR3 in DNA: TGTGCCAGCAGCTTTGAGTTACAAGAGACCCAGTACTTC. Its protein is CASSFELQETQYF. Full variable domain (outside the CDR3, taken from reference TRBV7-2 and TRBJ2-5): GAGVSQSPSNKVTEKGKDVELRCDPISGHTALYWYRQSLGQGLEFLIYFQGNSAPDKSGLPSDRFSAERTGGSVSTLTIQRTQQEDSAVYLCASSFELQETQYFGPGTRLLVL.

This clonotype was recorded a few times. V is TRBV3-1 and J is TRBJ2-5, with 9 bases matching TRBD1. Germline CDR1 reads LGHDT; CDR2 reads YNNKEL (reference sequence). The CDR3 has 15 amino acids. Trimming took 5 bases from V and 7 from J; bases not matched to a gene: 11. CDR3 residues: CASSFRGQGRRTQYF. DNA for the CDR3: TGTGCCAGCAGCTTCCGGGGACAGGGCAGGAGGACCCAGTACTTC.

This CDR3 is CASSLAAGLSNEQFF. The CDR3 coding sequence is TGCGCCAGCAGCTTGGCTGCGGGGCTCTCCAATGAGCAGTTCTTC. The chain joins TRBV5-1 to TRBJ2-1; perhaps TRBD2 as D (6 bases). This CDR3 region has 15 residues. Per the germline V gene, CDR1 is SGHRS and CDR2 is YFSETQ. Deletions cut 0 bases from V and 6 bases from J, with 13 bases between.

This clonotype appeared a few times. J is TRBJ2-5 and V is TRBV12-3 or TRBV12-4, with 10 bases matching TRBD1. The CDR3 spans 15 residues. Losses at the gene ends were 5 bases for V and 5 bases for J; bases not matched to a gene: 8. The CDR3: CASSRQGAVEETQYF. The CDR3, as DNA: TGTGCCAGCAGTCGACAGGGGGCTGTCGAGGAGACCCAGTACTTC.

As for this clonotype: This clone may be a read error of a much larger clone one base away. The chain has TRBV28 and TRBJ1-2; D not resolved. Looked up from germline, CDR1 is MDHEN and CDR2 is SYDVKM. This CDR3 contains 14 residues. This CDR3 reads CGSSNFPSHYGYTF. The CDR3 DNA follows: TGTGGCAGCAGTAACTTTCCGTCCCACTATGGCTACACCTTC.

This clonotype came up a few times. The chain recombines TRBV29-1 with TRBJ1-2; D not certain. Germline CDR1 SQVTM, CDR2 ANQGSEA. V lost 0 bases to trimming and J lost 5 bases, with 7 bases between them. The CDR3 is made up of 12 amino acids. The CDR3 nucleotides read TGCAGCGTTGAAGATCCTAGGTATGGCTACACCTTC. Translating gives CSVEDPRYGYTF.

V gene TRBV30 combines with J gene TRBJ2-1; no clear D gene. Trimming removed 0 bases at V and 10 bases at J, with 10 bases between. This CDR3 spans 12 amino acids. Germline values: CDR1 GTSNPN, CDR2 SVGIG (reference sequence). CDR3 DNA sequence: TGTGCCTGGAGTGTACCCCCCAGAGAGCAGTTCTTC. Protein product: CAWSVPPREQFF.

This clonotype appeared a few times. This chain uses TRBV4-1 with TRBJ2-7, with 9 bases identical to TRBD1. Germline CDR1 MGHRA, CDR2 YSYEKL. The CDR3 is made up of 17 amino acids. J lost 4 bases, V lost 0 bases, and 10 bases had no gene match. The CDR3 sequence is CASSQDPPDRGGYEQYF. The CDR3 nucleotides are TGCGCCAGCAGCCAAGACCCCCCGGACAGGGGAGGATACGAGCAGTACTTC.